This T cell receptor (beta chain) came from a study of blood T cell repertoires in COVID-19. Study-wide background: Italy, Spain and the United States were the sources of the convalescent and acute COVID-19 samples.

The CDR3 spans 14 residues. J was trimmed by 4 bases and V by 3 bases; bases with no gene match: 2. Per germline, CDR1 SGHTA and CDR2 FQGNSA. Patients of the Seattle cohort, enrolled during active infection, were followed longitudinally. Data came from immunoSEQ multiplex PCR; TCRdb stores just in-frame clones and leaves some out. The sample records hundreds of thousands of clones, 85% to 90% being singletons. The specimen was peripheral blood. This clonotype was sampled from a woman aged 70-85 years with COVID-19, enrolled during active disease. This rearrangement joins TRBV7-2 to TRBJ2-3, with TRBD2 identical over 9 bases. CDR3 DNA: TGTGCCAGCAGCTTTAAGCGGGGGGCAGATACGCAGTATTTT. It yields the protein CASSFKRGADTQYF.